Listed below are T cell receptor beta chains from one sample, sequenced in a study of T-cell reconstitution after alpha-beta-depleted transplantation in children. TCRdb re-called the PCR reads through MiXCR, storing one row per CDR3 protein. The repertoire holds 550,000 to 800,000 distinct CDR3 sequences, with less than 15% as singletons. The sample here was PBMCs, taken before TCRalphabeta/CD19-depleted stem cell transplant. Every receptor here comes from a girl aged 2-15 years with congenital amegakaryocytic thrombocytopenia, due to receive a stem cell transplant. CDR3s include the opening cysteine and the closing phenylalanine or tryptophan. Fields, in order: J gene, clone size, V gene, D gene, CDR3 protein, CDR3 DNA. The D gene is left open where the match is weak. Size is omitted from some rows. Given values are once, few, many or a class for expanded clones.

TRBJ1-4 - TRBV30 - CAWKAGPGEKLFF TGTGCCTGGAAGGCAGGCCCTGGTGAAAAACTGTTTTTT
TRBJ2-3 - TRBV27 TRBD2 CASSLWGTRSDTHYF TGTGCCAGCAGTTTATGGGGGACTAGGTCAGATACGCACTATTTT
TRBJ2-7 few TRBV5-1 - CASSPYSVPTYEQYF TGCGCCAGCAGCCCTTACTCCGTACCCACCTACGAGCAGTACTTC
TRBJ1-4 many TRBV10-3 - CAISETGRGEKLFF TGTGCCATCAGTGAAACAGGGAGGGGTGAAAAACTGTTTTTT
TRBJ2-3 many TRBV15 TRBD2 CATSRLAGGRRTDTQYF TGTGCCACCAGCAGACTAGCGGGAGGGCGCCGCACAGATACGCAGTATTTT
TRBJ2-7 - TRBV5-1 - CASSLRTGTRDEQYF TGCGCCAGCAGCTTAAGAACCGGGACACGCGACGAGCAGTACTTC
TRBJ2-5 few TRBV29-1 TRBD1 CSQTGIYGETQYF TGCAGCCAGACAGGGATTTATGGAGAGACCCAGTACTTC
TRBJ2-3 few TRBV20-1 TRBD2 CSALPGLATDTQYF TGCAGTGCCCTTCCGGGACTAGCGACAGATACGCAGTATTTT
TRBJ2-7 many TRBV28 TRBD2 CASSSFALASGFLEQYF TGTGCCAGCAGTTCCTTTGCTTTGGCTAGCGGGTTCCTAGAGCAGTACTTC
TRBJ2-1 many TRBV6-1 - CASRHSFHEQFF TGTGCCAGCAGGCATAGTTTTCATGAGCAGTTCTTC
TRBJ2-5 - TRBV12-3/TRBV12-4 TRBD2 CASSPSLIRERGKTQYF TGTGCCAGCAGTCCCTCACTCATCCGGGAGCGGGGAAAGACCCAGTACTTC
TRBJ2-5 many TRBV5-1 - CASSFTKVERQETQYF TGCGCCAGCAGCTTTACGAAGGTGGAGCGTCAAGAGACCCAGTACTTC
TRBJ1-1 many TRBV20-1 TRBD1 CSARDRGHSRYTEAFF TGCAGTGCCCGGGACAGGGGGCATTCGAGGTATACTGAAGCTTTCTTT
TRBJ2-1 - TRBV5-6 TRBD2 CASSLLAGVNEQFF TGTGCCAGCAGCCTGCTAGCGGGCGTAAATGAGCAGTTCTTC
TRBJ1-5 many TRBV7-2 - CASSLGSGHFNQPQHF TGTGCCAGCAGCTTGGGTTCAGGCCACTTTAATCAGCCCCAGCATTTT
TRBJ1-2 few TRBV5-1 - CASSLGDGSYGYTF TGCGCCAGCAGCTTGGGGGACGGCTCTTATGGCTACACCTTC
TRBJ2-1 - TRBV28 - CASGQERVYNEQFF TGTGCCAGCGGACAAGAAAGGGTCTACAATGAGCAGTTCTTC
TRBJ2-3 - TRBV7-2 TRBD2 CASSYKAGGGDTQYF TGTGCCAGCAGTTATAAGGCGGGAGGGGGAGATACGCAGTATTTT
TRBJ1-1 many TRBV20-1 TRBD1 CSLTGDMNTEAFF TGCAGCCTTACAGGGGACATGAACACTGAAGCTTTCTTT
TRBJ2-1 many TRBV9 TRBD2 CASRASGRNEQFF TGTGCCAGCAGGGCTAGCGGGAGGAATGAGCAGTTCTTC
TRBJ2-5 once TRBV7-6 - CASSQTLAPETQYF TGTGCCAGCAGCCAAACTCTAGCTCCCGAGACCCAGTACTTC
TRBJ2-2 once TRBV10-3 - CAISTSEGTGELFF TGTGCCATCAGTACCTCTGAGGGCACCGGGGAGCTGTTTTTT
TRBJ2-2 many TRBV20-1 - CSASGIGGLGTGELFF TGCAGTGCTAGCGGGATTGGTGGTTTGGGCACCGGGGAGCTGTTTTTT
TRBJ2-1 many TRBV5-1 TRBD2 CASSLVWTSSYNEQFF TGCGCCAGCAGCTTGGTCTGGACTAGCTCCTACAATGAGCAGTTCTTC
TRBJ2-7 few TRBV18 - CASSPGAEQYF TGTGCCAGCTCACCAGGGGCCGAGCAGTACTTC
TRBJ2-5 - TRBV5-1 TRBD1 CASSLPDRGPFEETQYF TGCGCCAGCAGCCTCCCGGACAGGGGGCCTTTCGAGGAGACCCAGTACTTC
TRBJ2-2 many TRBV5-1 TRBD1 CASSVGQAGTGELFF TGCGCCAGCAGCGTTGGACAGGCAGGGACCGGGGAGCTGTTTTTT
TRBJ2-3 many TRBV11-2 - CASSLDLGGARTTDTQYF TGTGCCAGCAGCTTAGATCTAGGCGGGGCCAGGACCACAGATACGCAGTATTTT
TRBJ2-1 - TRBV30 - CAWSVGRVGNNEQFF TGTGCCTGGAGTGTAGGTAGGGTTGGTAACAATGAGCAGTTCTTC
TRBJ2-1 - TRBV29-1 TRBD2 CSVDTGLADYNEQFF TGCAGCGTTGATACGGGACTAGCGGATTACAATGAGCAGTTCTTC
TRBJ2-1 few TRBV27 - CASSFRLAAYNEQFF TGTGCCAGCAGTTTTCGGCTAGCAGCCTACAATGAGCAGTTCTTC
TRBJ2-1 - TRBV7-7 - CASSLGKEPEQFF TGTGCCAGCAGCTTAGGTAAAGAGCCCGAGCAGTTCTTC
TRBJ1-1 many TRBV7-9 - CASSLDAEAFF TGTGCCAGCTCCTTAGACGCTGAAGCTTTCTTT
TRBJ2-7 many TRBV28 TRBD2 CASSLEIGAGEYEQYF TGTGCCAGCAGCCTCGAAATTGGGGCGGGAGAGTACGAGCAGTACTTC
TRBJ2-1 many TRBV20-1 - CSARVPGPAYNEQFF TGCAGTGCTAGAGTACCGGGACCAGCTTACAATGAGCAGTTCTTC
TRBJ2-1 once TRBV5-1 - CASSSADWTWYEQFF TGCGCCAGCAGCTCCGCCGATTGGACATGGTACGAGCAGTTCTTC
TRBJ2-7 - TRBV20-1 - CSPNNGDYEQYF TGCAGCCCGAACAACGGCGACTACGAGCAGTACTTC
TRBJ2-5 - TRBV28 - CASSLQQVLGETQYF TGTGCCAGCAGTTTACAACAGGTTTTGGGTGAGACCCAGTACTTC
TRBJ1-1 - TRBV25-1 TRBD1 CASAPGQHEAFF TGTGCCAGCGCCCCGGGACAGCATGAAGCTTTCTTT
TRBJ2-2 - TRBV28 - CASSLGTLNTGELFF TGTGCCAGCAGTTTAGGGACACTTAACACCGGGGAGCTGTTTTTT
TRBJ2-1 many TRBV7-9 - CASSLVMTSYNEQFF TGTGCCAGCAGCTTAGTGATGACCAGTTACAATGAGCAGTTCTTC
TRBJ2-3 many TRBV20-1 - CSGGSTDTQYF TGCAGTGGCGGTAGCACAGATACGCAGTATTTT